A single sample gave rise to the 5 T cell receptor beta chains below, sequenced in a study of OX40 agonist ivuxolimab in advanced cancers. Assay: immunoSEQ multiplex PCR; the TCRdb copy retains only in-frame clones and omits some. Of tens of thousands of clones listed, 90% to 95% are singletons. The specimen comprised CD4+ or CD8+ T cells sorted from blood, sampled in a trial of the OX40 agonist ivuxolimab. The receptors here all came from an adult with an advanced solid tumor such as melanoma, head and neck, liver or kidney cancer.

V gene TRBV29-1 combines with J gene TRBJ2-7, with D hard to call. V was cut by 4 bases and J by 3 bases, with 10 bases left in between. The CDR3 consists of 12 residues. Per germline, CDR1 SQVTM and CDR2 ANQGSEA. The CDR3 here is CSVGGRSYEQYF. The CDR3 nucleotides read TGCAGCGTTGGAGGCAGGAGCTACGAGCAGTACTTC.

The chain joins TRBV11-2 to TRBJ1-1; TRBD1 matches at 7 bases. Germline V gene sequence: CDR1 SGHAT, CDR2 FQNNGV. This CDR3 region has 16 residues. Unmatched junction bases numbered 9, after V lost 4 bases and J lost 1 base. The CDR3 nucleotides read TGTGCCAGCAGCTCCTTGAAGGGGGCTGGGAACACTGAAGCTTTCTTT. It specifies CASSSLKGAGNTEAFF.

This clone was recorded a few times. The chain couples TRBV7-9 to TRBJ1-1; D call uncertain. The CDR3 totals 13 residues. The germline V gene encodes CDR1 SEHNR and CDR2 FQNEAQ (reference sequence). The ends were cut back, 2 bases at V and 5 bases at J, with 9 bases in the middle. The CDR3 region has the DNA TGTGCCAGCAGCTTACAGGTTGAGACTGAAGCTTTCTTT. Amino acid sequence: CASSLQVETEAFF.

The chain joins TRBV6-1 to TRBJ2-1; the match to TRBD1 covers 8 bases. CDR1 is MNHNS and CDR2 is SASEGT in the germline V gene. The trim removed 5 bases at V and 12 bases at J, leaving 3 bases unmatched. This CDR3 has 11 amino acids. Here the CDR3 DNA reads TGTGCCAGCAGTTTCGGACAGGGGCAGTTCTTC. Translating gives CASSFGQGQFF.

This clone was observed once. The gene calls are TRBV15 and TRBJ2-1; 13 nucleotides line up with TRBD2. Per the germline V gene, CDR1 is LNHNV and CDR2 is YYDKDF (reference sequence). The CDR3 totals 15 residues. With 5 bases clipped from V and 6 bases from J, the junction kept 4 bases outside the gene matches. CDR3 in DNA: TGTGCCACCAGCCCACGACTAGCGGGAGGCAATGAGCAGTTCTTC. As protein: CATSPRLAGGNEQFF.